A selection of T cell receptor beta chains follows, all from one sample in a study of blood T cell repertoires in COVID-19. Generated by immunoSEQ multiplex PCR, the TCRdb table keeps only in-frame clones and is missing some. The sample lists about 230,000 clones, 70% to 85% occurring once. Sequenced: peripheral blood. The receptors were gathered from a middle-aged man who had recovered from COVID-19. The CDR3 runs from the conserved cysteine through the conserved F or W. A D gene is named only where the DNA matches it firmly. Clone sizes are given selectively: once, few, many, or a class where the clone is expanded.

J,V,length,size,D,CDR3,DNA
TRBJ2-2,TRBV7-2,16,.,.,CASSLYGTSLFGELFF,TGTGCCAGCAGCTTATACGGGACAAGTCTATTCGGGGAGCTGTTTTTT
TRBJ2-7,TRBV6-5,15,.,.,CASSYTWRQSYEQYF,TGTGCCAGCAGTTACACATGGAGACAGTCCTACGAGCAGTACTTC
TRBJ2-7,TRBV15,15,.,.,CATSKTDSSSYEQYF,TGTGCCACCAGCAAAACAGACAGTAGCTCCTACGAGCAGTACTTC
TRBJ2-1,TRBV4-3,16,.,TRBD2,CASSQTSDGSYNEQFF,TGCGCCAGCAGCCAGACTAGCGATGGGTCCTACAATGAGCAGTTCTTC
TRBJ2-1,TRBV4-3,13,.,TRBD2,CASSQDGGGPSFF,TGCGCCAGCAGCCAAGATGGCGGGGGGCCATCCTTCTTC
TRBJ2-7,TRBV3-1/TRBV3-2,13,.,.,CASSQRGTYEQYF,TGTGCCAGCAGCCAACGAGGGACCTACGAGCAGTACTTC
TRBJ2-6,TRBV4-3,16,.,.,CASSQDLSSGANVLTF,TGCGCCAGCAGCCAAGATCTAAGCTCTGGGGCCAACGTCCTGACTTTC
TRBJ2-7,TRBV7-9,15,.,TRBD1,CASIKGQGEGYEQYF,TGTGCCAGCATCAAGGGACAGGGCGAGGGCTACGAGCAGTACTTC
TRBJ2-1,TRBV7-9,18,.,.,CASSLSRMAGATGTEQFF,TGTGCCAGCAGCTTATCCCGGATGGCGGGGGCTACAGGAACGGAGCAGTTCTTC
TRBJ2-7,TRBV6-5,14,.,TRBD1,CASMVQGTGYEQYF,TGTGCCAGCATGGTCCAAGGGACAGGGTACGAGCAGTACTTC
TRBJ2-1,TRBV19,15,.,.,CASSLEASDHNEQFF,TGTGCCAGTTCACTTGAGGCTAGCGACCACAATGAGCAGTTCTTC
TRBJ2-7,TRBV19,15,.,TRBD1,CASSISGTATYEQYF,TGTGCCAGTAGTATTAGTGGGACAGCGACCTACGAGCAGTACTTC
TRBJ1-2,TRBV6-5,12,.,.,CASSYLIYGYTF,TGTGCCAGCAGTTACTTAATCTATGGCTACACCTTC
TRBJ2-7,TRBV11-3,14,.,TRBD1,CASSLGGTGDEQYF,TGTGCCAGCAGCTTAGGAGGGACAGGGGACGAGCAGTACTTC
TRBJ1-5,TRBV7-8,15,.,TRBD1,CASSLEDRAVQPQHF,TGTGCCAGCAGCTTAGAGGACAGGGCGGTTCAGCCCCAGCATTTT
TRBJ1-1,TRBV27,15,.,.,CASIRRAGTNTEAFF,TGTGCCAGCATCCGCCGGGCAGGGACAAACACTGAAGCTTTCTTT
TRBJ2-3,TRBV7-9,17,.,.,CASSLVPSSWSPDTQYF,TGTGCCAGCAGCCTAGTTCCTTCTAGCTGGTCTCCAGATACGCAGTATTTT
TRBJ1-1,TRBV6-5,13,once,.,CASRRDMNTEAFF,TGTGCCAGCAGGAGAGATATGAACACTGAAGCTTTCTTT
TRBJ1-1,TRBV30,15,.,.,CAWNQGEYLNTEAFF,TGTGCCTGGAACCAAGGGGAATACCTGAACACTGAAGCTTTCTTT